This is a list of T cell receptor beta chains from one sample in a study of blood T cell repertoires in COVID-19. TCRdb keeps only in-frame clones here, not all; method: immunoSEQ multiplex PCR. The sample has around 150,000 clones; 80% to 95% are singletons. The sequenced material came from peripheral blood. These receptor sequences come from a woman aged 45-65 years with acute or convalescent COVID-19. The CDR3 runs from the conserved cysteine through the conserved F or W. A D gene is named only where the DNA matches it firmly. Clone size is not always given. Where it is, it says once, few, many or a class for expanded clones.

d_call,v_call,clone_size,j_call,cdr3_aa,cdr3_nt
TRBD2,TRBV7-8,once,TRBJ2-5,CASSLGLAGGLQETQYF,TGTGCCAGCAGCTTAGGACTAGCGGGGGGACTTCAAGAGACCCAGTACTTC
NA,TRBV29-1,few,TRBJ2-7,CSVSVAGQHYEQYF,TGCAGCGTTAGCGTGGCCGGACAGCACTACGAGCAGTACTTC
NA,TRBV19,NA,TRBJ2-1,CASSIPPTTLYNEQFF,TGTGCCAGTAGTATCCCCCCCACGACTCTCTACAATGAGCAGTTCTTC
TRBD1,TRBV4-1,NA,TRBJ1-1,CASSQSQGAEGYTEAFF,TGCGCCAGCAGCCAATCACAGGGGGCCGAGGGTTACACTGAAGCTTTCTTT
TRBD1,TRBV6-6,once,TRBJ2-7,CASTPTPGQGAEQYF,TGTGCCAGCACCCCCACCCCGGGACAGGGCGCCGAGCAGTACTTC
NA,TRBV5-6,NA,TRBJ2-7,CASSLAPDIYEQYF,TGTGCCAGCAGCTTGGCTCCTGACATCTACGAGCAGTACTTC
NA,TRBV29-1,NA,TRBJ1-2,CSVEDWGVDYGYTF,TGCAGCGTTGAAGATTGGGGGGTGGACTATGGCTACACCTTC
TRBD1,TRBV12-5,NA,TRBJ2-5,CASGLARRGRKETQYF,TGTGCTAGTGGTCTCGCCCGCAGGGGGCGCAAAGAGACCCAGTACTTC
TRBD1,TRBV24-1,NA,TRBJ1-3,CATSDAGTGGGNTIYF,TGTGCCACCAGTGACGCCGGGACAGGGGGTGGAAACACCATATATTTT
TRBD1,TRBV28,once,TRBJ2-7,CASRDRAGEQYF,TGTGCCAGCCGGGACAGGGCAGGCGAGCAGTACTTC
NA,TRBV3-1/TRBV3-2,NA,TRBJ1-1,CASSSYRSLEAFF,TGTGCCAGCAGCTCTTACAGGTCCCTTGAAGCTTTCTTT
TRBD2,TRBV5-4,NA,TRBJ2-3,CASSLVSGRVPGRDTQYF,TGTGCCAGCAGCTTAGTCAGCGGGAGGGTTCCGGGCAGAGATACGCAGTATTTT
NA,TRBV27,NA,TRBJ1-1,CASTPHGGAEAFF,TGTGCCAGCACTCCACACGGCGGAGCTGAAGCTTTCTTT
TRBD1,TRBV3-1/TRBV3-2,NA,TRBJ2-7,CASSQEDRDFSDEQYF,TGTGCCAGCAGCCAAGAGGACAGGGACTTCTCCGACGAGCAGTACTTC
NA,TRBV2,NA,TRBJ2-7,CASSLTALENF,TGTGCCAGCAGTTTGACAGCCTTGGAAAACTTC
NA,TRBV30,few,TRBJ1-5,CAWSTRENQPQHF,TGTGCCTGGAGTACCAGGGAAAATCAGCCCCAGCATTTT
NA,TRBV7-4,NA,TRBJ1-4,CASSLVMGQVTTNEKLFF,TGTGCCAGCAGCTTAGTTATGGGTCAGGTTACAACTAATGAAAAACTGTTTTTT
NA,TRBV5-1,few,TRBJ2-3,CASSLESPGSGTDTQYF,TGCGCCAGCAGCTTGGAGTCTCCAGGATCGGGCACAGATACGCAGTATTTT
NA,TRBV7-2,NA,TRBJ2-1,CASSLDGGLRYNEQFF,TGTGCCAGCAGCTTAGATGGGGGACTGCGATACAATGAGCAGTTCTTC
NA,TRBV9,NA,TRBJ1-5,CASSLRGDWNQPQHF,TGTGCCAGCAGCCTCCGGGGGGACTGGAATCAGCCCCAGCATTTT
NA,TRBV12-3/TRBV12-4,NA,TRBJ1-2,CASSLSRYYGYTF,TGTGCCAGCAGTTTATCCAGGTACTATGGCTACACCTTC
TRBD2,TRBV7-8,NA,TRBJ2-3,CASSFSGGPNTDTQYF,TGTGCCAGCAGTTTTAGCGGGGGCCCTAACACAGATACGCAGTATTTT
NA,TRBV18,NA,TRBJ1-2,CASSRTGSSGYTF,TGTGCCAGCTCTCGAACAGGGTCTTCTGGCTACACCTTC
TRBD1,TRBV4-1,NA,TRBJ2-2,CASSHDRGFSTGELFF,TGCGCCAGCAGCCATGACAGGGGATTCTCCACCGGGGAGCTGTTTTTT
NA,TRBV3-1/TRBV3-2,once,TRBJ1-5,CASSRGRGQPQHF,TGTGCCAGCAGCCGTGGGCGAGGGCAGCCCCAGCATTTT
NA,TRBV7-2,once,TRBJ2-1,CASSLGGAKYNEQFF,TGTGCCAGCAGCTTGGGGGGGGCAAAGTACAATGAGCAGTTCTTC
NA,TRBV2,NA,TRBJ1-5,CASSQFDSNQPQHF,TGTGCCAGCAGTCAGTTCGATAGCAATCAGCCCCAGCATTTT
NA,TRBV7-9,NA,TRBJ2-5,CASSLQGNVAETQYF,TGTGCCAGCAGCTTACAGGGTAACGTAGCAGAGACCCAGTACTTC
NA,TRBV7-2,once,TRBJ1-5,CASSLAGHSNQPQHF,TGTGCCAGCAGCTTAGCGGGACACTCTAATCAGCCCCAGCATTTT
TRBD1,TRBV28,NA,TRBJ1-1,CASRRTGQNTEAFF,TGTGCCAGCAGGAGGACAGGCCAAAACACTGAAGCTTTCTTT
TRBD1,TRBV7-9,NA,TRBJ2-7,CASSSRDRAYEQYF,TGTGCCAGCAGCTCCCGGGACAGGGCCTACGAGCAGTACTTC
TRBD1,TRBV19,NA,TRBJ1-1,CASRTGDTEAFF,TGTGCCAGTAGAACAGGGGACACTGAAGCTTTCTTT
NA,TRBV7-5,NA,TRBJ2-6,CVRSLTSGQLNVLTF,TGTGTCAGAAGCTTAACGTCGGGACAGTTAAACGTCCTGACTTTC
NA,TRBV3-1/TRBV3-2,NA,TRBJ1-3,CASSLMGRNTIYF,TGTGCCAGCAGTTTAATGGGGCGGAACACCATATATTTT
TRBD2,TRBV7-3,NA,TRBJ2-1,CASSSYPGLAGINEQFF,TGTGCCAGCAGCTCCTATCCGGGACTAGCGGGAATCAATGAGCAGTTCTTC
TRBD1,TRBV10-2,once,TRBJ1-6,CASSESRGHAYNSPLHF,TGCGCCAGCAGTGAGTCAAGGGGGCACGCCTATAATTCACCCCTCCACTTT
TRBD1,TRBV24-1,NA,TRBJ2-2,CATSDSRDRGFGELFF,TGTGCCACCAGTGATTCCCGGGACAGGGGGTTCGGGGAGCTGTTTTTT
TRBD1,TRBV7-2,NA,TRBJ1-2,CASSSGQGLTTNYGYTF,TGTGCCAGCAGCTCTGGACAGGGTTTGACAACTAACTATGGCTACACCTTC
NA,TRBV19,NA,TRBJ2-1,CASSKLDNEQFF,TGTGCCAGTAGTAAGCTCGACAATGAGCAGTTCTTC
NA,TRBV5-1,NA,TRBJ1-5,CASTHPVQHF,TGCGCCAGCACCCACCCGGTCCAGCATTTT
NA,TRBV19,few,TRBJ2-7,CASSPGASYEQYF,TGTGCCAGTAGCCCAGGGGCATCCTACGAGCAGTACTTC
TRBD1,TRBV9,NA,TRBJ1-2,CASSPTGTGSGYTF,TGTGCCAGCAGCCCAACCGGGACAGGATCGGGCTACACCTTC
NA,TRBV7-9,once,TRBJ2-3,CASSWSGSRTDTQYF,TGTGCCAGCAGCTGGTCAGGGTCAAGGACAGATACGCAGTATTTT
NA,TRBV6-2/TRBV6-3,NA,TRBJ2-5,CASSQSPRGTQYF,TGTGCCAGCAGTCAGAGCCCCCGGGGGACCCAGTACTTC